This is a list of T cell receptor beta chains from one sample in a study of T-cell reconstitution after alpha-beta-depleted transplantation in children. One entry per CDR3 protein, called by TCRdb with MiXCR from the PCR reads. The table records a few hundred thousand distinct CDR3 sequences, roughly 12% of them present only once. Sequencing used peripheral blood, obtained 180 days after TCRalphabeta/CD19-depleted stem cell transplant. Receptor source: a male patient between 2 and 10 years old who had a stem cell transplant for chronic granulomatous disease, so the T cells may come from the graft donor. Each CDR3 is given with its conserved first and last residue. The order of the fields is D gene, J gene, V gene, clone size, CDR3 length, CDR3 protein, CDR3 DNA. The D gene is left open where the match is weak. Rows give clone size only sometimes, using once, few, many, or a class for an expanded clone.

TRBD1 TRBJ1-5 TRBV18 few 16 CASSPPVRQGNQPQHF TGTGCCAGCTCACCGCCAGTAAGACAGGGGAATCAGCCCCAGCATTTT
. TRBJ1-2 TRBV18 many 12 CASSRTGGGYTF TGTGCCAGCTCACGGACGGGAGGTGGCTACACCTTC
TRBD2 TRBJ2-3 TRBV20-1 many 15 CSAITSGGRSDTQYF TGCAGTGCCATCACTAGCGGGGGCCGTTCAGATACGCAGTATTTT
. TRBJ1-5 TRBV6-2/TRBV6-3 many 15 CASRTPDLPDQPQHF TGTGCCAGCAGAACTCCGGATCTCCCGGATCAGCCCCAGCATTTT
TRBD2 TRBJ2-1 TRBV3-1 . 19 CAFCHPSGVSGRHYNEQFF TGTGCCTTCTGTCACCCCAGCGGGGTGAGCGGGAGGCATTACAATGAGCAGTTCTTC
. TRBJ2-5 TRBV5-4 many 13 CASSLGGTETQYF TGTGCCAGCAGCTTGGGGGGCACGGAGACCCAGTACTTC
. TRBJ2-2 TRBV7-2 . 12 CASGPGSGELFF TGTGCCAGCGGCCCGGGCTCCGGGGAGCTGTTTTTT
. TRBJ1-5 TRBV7-8 many 17 CASSSQGGRYSNQPQHF TGTGCCAGCAGCTCTCAGGGAGGGAGATATAGCAATCAGCCCCAGCATTTT
. TRBJ2-2 TRBV5-1 many 15 CASSLVRGTTGELFF TGCGCCAGCAGCTTGGTCCGGGGGACGACCGGGGAGCTGTTTTTT
. TRBJ2-7 TRBV6-5 many 15 CASRGGHGPAYEQYF TGTGCCAGCAGGGGGGGACATGGACCTGCCTACGAGCAGTACTTC
. TRBJ1-5 TRBV30 many 14 CAWSWAVGNQPQHF TGTGCCTGGAGTTGGGCGGTAGGAAATCAGCCCCAGCATTTT
. TRBJ2-7 TRBV20-1 many 12 CSAINGAYEQYF TGCAGTGCTATAAACGGCGCCTACGAGCAGTACTTC
. TRBJ2-2 TRBV20-1 many 12 CSVWGYGGELFF TGCAGTGTGTGGGGTTATGGCGGGGAGCTGTTTTTT
. TRBJ1-6 TRBV5-1 many 17 CASSLTGGRFYNSPLHF TGCGCCAGCAGCTTGACCGGAGGACGGTTTTATAATTCACCCCTCCACTTT
. TRBJ2-4 TRBV28 few 15 CASSPDSLTKNIQYF TGTGCCAGCAGCCCTGACAGCCTGACCAAAAACATTCAGTACTTC
. TRBJ2-4 TRBV5-5 many 13 CASSLGVSNIQYF TGTGCCAGCAGCTTGGGGGTTTCGAACATTCAGTACTTC
. TRBJ2-5 TRBV28 many 16 CASSLLGGGGQETQYF TGTGCCAGCAGTTTATTAGGGGGAGGGGGCCAAGAGACCCAGTACTTC
. TRBJ2-3 TRBV27 few 14 CASSLARATDTQYF TGTGCCAGCAGTTTGGCACGAGCCACAGATACGCAGTATTTT
. TRBJ2-1 TRBV6-2/TRBV6-3 many 16 CASSPGDYSSYNEQFF TGTGCCAGCAGTCCGGGCGACTACAGCTCCTACAATGAGCAGTTCTTC
. TRBJ2-7 TRBV20-1 many 14 CSAGTSDISYEQYF TGCAGTGCGGGCACATCGGACATTTCCTACGAGCAGTACTTC
. TRBJ2-1 TRBV29-1 many 15 CSVQDLAHSYNEQFF TGCAGCGTTCAGGACCTGGCCCACTCCTACAATGAGCAGTTCTTC
TRBD2 TRBJ2-1 TRBV20-1 many 15 CSAFDSGRASTEQFF TGCAGTGCTTTCGACAGCGGGAGGGCCAGCACTGAGCAGTTCTTC
TRBD2 TRBJ2-3 TRBV15 many 15 CATSRVSGSTDTQYF TGTGCCACCAGCAGAGTTAGCGGGAGCACAGATACGCAGTATTTT
TRBD2 TRBJ2-5 TRBV18 many 16 CASSPLRLAGQETQYF TGTGCCAGCTCACCATTGAGACTAGCGGGGCAAGAGACCCAGTACTTC
. TRBJ2-5 TRBV28 many 13 CASSRDGQETQYF TGTGCCAGCAGTCGGGACGGCCAAGAGACCCAGTACTTC
TRBD1 TRBJ2-1 TRBV14 many 16 CASSLRTGGAKNEQFF TGTGCCAGCAGCCTTCGGACAGGGGGCGCAAAGAATGAGCAGTTCTTC
. TRBJ2-3 TRBV10-2 many 14 CASSERGSTDTQYF TGCGCCAGCAGTGAACGCGGCAGCACAGATACGCAGTATTTT
. TRBJ2-7 TRBV12-3/TRBV12-4 many 14 CASSLTSGFYEQYF TGTGCCAGCAGTTTAACGTCGGGGTTTTACGAGCAGTACTTC
. TRBJ2-7 TRBV20-1 many 13 CSAPGPYSYEQYF TGCAGTGCCCCCGGACCATACTCCTACGAGCAGTACTTC
. TRBJ1-2 TRBV7-9 many 15 CASSPRDQTIYGYTF TGTGCCAGCAGCCCACGGGACCAGACTATCTATGGCTACACCTTC
TRBD2 TRBJ2-1 TRBV6-4 many 19 CASRQLTGTSGRRNNEQFF TGTGCCAGCAGACAATTAACCGGGACTAGCGGGCGACGGAACAATGAGCAGTTCTTC
TRBD1 TRBJ1-4 TRBV28 many 14 CASSRTGRNEKLFF TGTGCCAGCAGTAGGACAGGGCGGAATGAAAAACTGTTTTTT
. TRBJ2-3 TRBV28 many 12 CASTTLREAQYF TGTGCCAGTACCACCTTGAGGGAGGCGCAGTATTTT
. TRBJ2-5 TRBV27 many 14 CASSPSGRVQTQYF TGTGCCAGCAGTCCCTCAGGCAGGGTCCAGACCCAGTACTTC
TRBD2 TRBJ2-2 TRBV18 . 16 CASSRTSGANTGELFF TGTGCCAGCTCACGGACTAGCGGTGCGAACACCGGGGAGCTGTTTTTT
. TRBJ2-7 TRBV6-5 many 12 CASSLNYHEQYF TGTGCCAGCAGTTTGAACTACCACGAGCAGTACTTC
TRBD1 TRBJ2-7 TRBV25-1 few 15 CASSDSGTGWGEQYF TGTGCCAGCAGTGATTCCGGGACAGGGTGGGGCGAGCAGTACTTC
. TRBJ1-1 TRBV11-3 many 13 CASSPTPRAEAFF TGTGCCAGCAGTCCGACCCCCCGGGCCGAAGCTTTCTTT
. TRBJ2-4 TRBV21-1 many 24 CASSKAVPGTEGPVSVEAKNIQYF TGTGCCAGCAGCAAAGCGGTACCCGGGACAGAGGGACCGGTTAGTGTTGAGGCCAAAAACATTCAGTACTTC
. TRBJ2-4 TRBV10-2 many 17 CASNPGGIDLAKNIQYF TGCGCCAGCAATCCGGGGGGCATAGATCTAGCCAAAAACATTCAGTACTTC
. TRBJ2-6 TRBV5-1 many 14 CASRLPSGANVLTF TGCGCCAGCAGACTGCCCTCTGGGGCCAACGTCCTGACTTTC
. TRBJ2-1 TRBV28 . 15 CASNQAGPSYNEQFF TGTGCCAGCAATCAAGCGGGTCCCTCCTACAATGAGCAGTTCTTC
TRBD2 TRBJ2-1 TRBV6-2/TRBV6-3 few 17 CASSYSRLAGAHNEQFF TGTGCCAGCAGTTACTCGAGACTAGCGGGGGCCCACAATGAGCAGTTCTTC
. TRBJ2-7 TRBV20-1 many 14 CSARGTYRTYEQYF TGCAGTGCTAGAGGGACTTATAGGACCTACGAGCAGTACTTC
. TRBJ1-5 TRBV21-1 many 15 CASSRFNVSNQPQHF TGTGCCAGCAGCAGATTTAACGTTAGCAATCAGCCCCAGCATTTT
TRBD2 TRBJ2-1 TRBV5-4 . 15 CASSNPSGVGNEQFF TGTGCCAGCAGCAACCCTAGCGGGGTGGGGAATGAGCAGTTCTTC
. TRBJ1-1 TRBV5-1 many 16 CASSLLGGVMNTEAFF TGCGCCAGCAGCTTACTCGGAGGAGTGATGAACACTGAAGCTTTCTTT
. TRBJ2-7 TRBV23-1 . 15 CASSEPGHVFYEQYF TGCGCCAGCAGCGAACCGGGACATGTCTTCTACGAGCAGTACTTC
TRBD2 TRBJ2-1 TRBV7-8 many 15 CASSLTGGKDNEQFF TGTGCCAGCAGCTTAACGGGGGGGAAGGACAATGAGCAGTTCTTC
TRBD2 TRBJ2-7 TRBV11-1 many 18 CASSLGLPITRGDGEQYF TGTGCCAGCAGCTTAGGCCTCCCAATAACGCGGGGGGATGGGGAGCAGTACTTC
TRBD1 TRBJ2-3 TRBV12-3/TRBV12-4 many 16 CASTNRTGTSGDTQYF TGTGCCAGCACCAACCGGACAGGGACCTCCGGAGATACGCAGTATTTT
. TRBJ2-5 TRBV15 many 13 CATSKTRQETQYF TGTGCCACCAGCAAAACACGGCAAGAGACCCAGTACTTC
. TRBJ1-1 TRBV20-1 many 12 CSAWDRNTEAFF TGCAGTGCATGGGATAGGAACACTGAAGCTTTCTTT
. TRBJ2-5 TRBV11-2 many 15 CASSLVPERQETQYF TGTGCCAGCAGCTTAGTCCCAGAGCGCCAAGAGACCCAGTACTTC